This TCR beta chain was obtained from a study of regulatory T cells in long-lasting Graves disease. Construction of the TCR beta libraries employed iRepertoire HTBI primers in conjunction with Arm-PCR of CDR3 regions. TCRdb re-called the multiplex PCR reads with MiXCR, one entry per CDR3 protein. The sample comprises hundreds of thousands of distinct CDR3 sequences, 15% of which are singletons, and approximately 22% rests with the top ten. Time point in this sample: newly diagnosed GD, antithyroid drugs for less than 3 months. RNA isolated from PBMCs was used to make the TCR library. Germline assignment: CDR1 SEHNR and CDR2 FQNEAQ (reference sequence). Between the trimmed V and J ends, which lost 5 bases and 7 bases, there was a span of 27 bases. This CDR3 is built from 18 residues. General observations from the study: Persistent Graves' patients showed a TCR diversity that was lower than that of newly diagnosed ones. With persistent disease, TRBV28, TRBJ1-2 and TRBJ2-5 were the favored segments.

Ten or more counts support this clonotype. Its antigen remains unknown. The TCR was taken from a female donor with Graves disease. The source material was peripheral blood mononuclear cells (PBMCs), sampled at new diagnosis, from a patient treated with antithyroid drugs. The chain is built from TRBV7-9 and TRBJ2-1; tentatively, D is TRBD2 (7 bases). The CDR3 DNA follows: TGTGCCAGCAGCGGCATTTGGGGGGGCGGAGATCGGGGGAATGAGCAGTTCTTC. It encodes CASSGIWGGGDRGNEQFF.